This T cell receptor (beta chain) was sequenced during a study of molecular identifiers for immune sequencing clone quantification. Study at large: Replicate RNA came from 20,000 or 100,000 naive CD8 cells and was split five ways, and four parts were sequenced. Whole-study findings and limits: Over 99% of CMV-specific effector molecules, but under 1% of naive ones, were in clones above 20 copies.

There are 15 residues in the CDR3. Germline-derived CDR1 and CDR2 are MNHEY and SMNVEV (reference sequence). J gave up 7 bases and V 3 bases, and 7 bases lay outside the gene matches. TCRdb re-called the PCR reads with MiXCR, one entry per CDR3 protein. The sample includes 490,000 or so distinct CDR3 sequences, about 20% of them seen just once. Note on this clonotype: As yet, its antigen is unknown.

Naive CD8 T cells were picked out by sorting for CD8+CD4-CCR7+CD45RA+. Material: naive CD8+ T cells from blood, with Jurkat cell RNA spiked in. Subset described: FACS-sorted CD8+CD4-CCR7+CD45RA+ naive T cells. The V call is TRBV27, the J call TRBJ2-1, with 9 bases lining up with TRBD2. The TCR sequence derives from a human donor in good health. Some libraries in this study had Jurkat cell RNA spiked in. In DNA form, the CDR3 reads TGTGCCAGCAGTTTCGGAGCGGGGGGTGCGAATGAGCAGTTCTTC. Protein: CASSFGAGGANEQFF.